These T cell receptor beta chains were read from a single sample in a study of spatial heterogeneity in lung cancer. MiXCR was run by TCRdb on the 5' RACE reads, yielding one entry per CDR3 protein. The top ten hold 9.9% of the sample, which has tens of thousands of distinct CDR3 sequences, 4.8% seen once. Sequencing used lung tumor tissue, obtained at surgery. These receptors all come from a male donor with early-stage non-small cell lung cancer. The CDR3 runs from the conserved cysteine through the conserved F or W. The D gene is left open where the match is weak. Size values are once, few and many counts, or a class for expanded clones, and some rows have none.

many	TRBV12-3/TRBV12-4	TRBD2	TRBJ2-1	CASSFGGGVYNEQFF	TGTGCCAGCAGTTTCGGGGGGGGCGTCTACAATGAGCAGTTCTTC
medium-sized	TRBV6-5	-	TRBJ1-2	CASSSPLRAGNYGYTF	TGTGCCAGCAGCTCCCCGTTGAGGGCCGGGAACTATGGCTACACCTTC
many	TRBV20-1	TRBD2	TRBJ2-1	CSASRASGGAKGNEQFF	TGCAGTGCTAGTCGGGCCAGCGGGGGGGCTAAGGGCAATGAGCAGTTCTTC
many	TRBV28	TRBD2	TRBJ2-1	CASSLFLGAGVNEQFF	TGTGCCAGCAGTTTATTTCTGGGAGCGGGGGTCAATGAGCAGTTCTTC
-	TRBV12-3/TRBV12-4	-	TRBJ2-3	CASNQYRLTDTQYF	TGTGCCAGCAACCAGTACCGCCTCACAGATACGCAGTATTTT
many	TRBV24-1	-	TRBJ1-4	CATSDTLGEKLFF	TGTGCCACCAGTGATACCCTCGGTGAAAAACTGTTTTTT
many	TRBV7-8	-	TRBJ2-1	CASSLRESHNEQFF	TGTGCCAGCAGCCTAAGGGAGAGCCACAATGAGCAGTTCTTC
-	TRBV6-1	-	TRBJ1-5	CASIRQGNQPQHF	TGTGCCAGCATCCGACAGGGCAATCAGCCCCAGCATTTT
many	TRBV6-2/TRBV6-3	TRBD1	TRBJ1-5	CASSYSTGTGLYSNQPQHF	TGTGCCAGCAGTTACTCGACCGGGACAGGGCTCTATAGCAATCAGCCCCAGCATTTT
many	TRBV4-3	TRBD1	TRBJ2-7	CASSQAGTGGAGQYF	TGCGCCAGCAGCCAAGCTGGGACAGGGGGCGCGGGGCAGTACTTC
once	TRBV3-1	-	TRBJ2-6	CASSQEWAGANVLTF	TGTGCCAGCAGCCAAGAGTGGGCTGGGGCCAACGTCCTGACTTTC
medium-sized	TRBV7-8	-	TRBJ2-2	CASSPLQGTSSNTGELFF	TGTGCCAGCAGCCCTTTACAGGGGACTTCTTCGAACACCGGGGAGCTGTTTTTT
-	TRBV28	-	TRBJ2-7	CASSLTRGVGSAYEQYF	TGTGCCAGCAGTTTAACCCGAGGCGTCGGATCGGCCTACGAGCAGTACTTC
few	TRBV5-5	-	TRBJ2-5	CASSSDGVKPWLQETQYF	TGTGCCAGCAGCTCGGACGGAGTAAAACCATGGTTACAAGAGACCCAGTACTTC
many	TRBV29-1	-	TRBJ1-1	CSVGLKSLNTEAFF	TGCAGCGTTGGCCTGAAGAGCTTGAACACTGAAGCTTTCTTT
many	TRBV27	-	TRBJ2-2	CASSWQNTGELFF	TGTGCCAGCAGTTGGCAGAACACCGGGGAGCTGTTTTTT
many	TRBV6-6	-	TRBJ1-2	CASSYSGRVYGYTF	TGTGCCAGCAGTTACTCTGGACGGGTATATGGCTACACCTTC